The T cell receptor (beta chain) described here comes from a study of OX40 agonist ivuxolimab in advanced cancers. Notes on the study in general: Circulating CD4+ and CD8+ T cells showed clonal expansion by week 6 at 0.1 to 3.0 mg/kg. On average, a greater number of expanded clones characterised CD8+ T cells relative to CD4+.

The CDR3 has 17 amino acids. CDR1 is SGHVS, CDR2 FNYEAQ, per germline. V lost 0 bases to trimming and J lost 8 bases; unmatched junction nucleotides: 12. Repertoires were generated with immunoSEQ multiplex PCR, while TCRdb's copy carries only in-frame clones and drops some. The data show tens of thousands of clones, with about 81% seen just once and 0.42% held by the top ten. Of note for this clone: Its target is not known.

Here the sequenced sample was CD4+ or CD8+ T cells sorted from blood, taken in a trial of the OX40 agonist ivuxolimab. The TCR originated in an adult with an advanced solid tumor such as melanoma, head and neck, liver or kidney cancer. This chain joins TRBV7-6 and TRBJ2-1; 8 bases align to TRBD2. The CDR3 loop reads CASSLAGQRESQDEQFF. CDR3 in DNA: TGTGCCAGCAGCTTAGCGGGGCAGCGGGAGAGCCAGGATGAGCAGTTCTTC.